This T cell receptor beta chain was identified during a study of blood T cell repertoires in COVID-19. CDR1 is LNHDA and CDR2 is SQIVND in the germline V gene (reference sequence). The V end was cut by 7 bases, the J end by 8 bases, with 17 bases between. This CDR3 has 13 amino acids. Original handling: Amplification of reference gene primers was used by the study to estimate nucleated cell counts. Assay used: immunoSEQ multiplex PCR; TCRdb lists only in-frame clones, some missing. V and J calls and clone size are given by that table; D and trimming were obtained from the DNA. The data show about 250,000 clones, 65% to 90% seen once.

The chain carries TRBV19 and TRBJ1-2, with a weak D call TRBD1 (6 bases). The sequence was collected from a man aged 50 to 59 with active or convalescent COVID-19. The sequenced sample was peripheral blood. The CDR3, as DNA: TGTGCCAGTACCTTCGAACAGGGACGGGGCTACACCTTC. It yields the protein CASTFEQGRGYTF. The complete variable domain, with remaining parts taken from reference TRBV19 and TRBJ1-2, reads DGGITQSPKYLFRKEGQNVTLSCEQNLNHDAMYWYRQDPGQGLRLIYYSQIVNDFQKGDIAEGYSVSREKKESFPLTVTSAQKNPTAFYLCASTFEQGRGYTFGSGTRLTVV.